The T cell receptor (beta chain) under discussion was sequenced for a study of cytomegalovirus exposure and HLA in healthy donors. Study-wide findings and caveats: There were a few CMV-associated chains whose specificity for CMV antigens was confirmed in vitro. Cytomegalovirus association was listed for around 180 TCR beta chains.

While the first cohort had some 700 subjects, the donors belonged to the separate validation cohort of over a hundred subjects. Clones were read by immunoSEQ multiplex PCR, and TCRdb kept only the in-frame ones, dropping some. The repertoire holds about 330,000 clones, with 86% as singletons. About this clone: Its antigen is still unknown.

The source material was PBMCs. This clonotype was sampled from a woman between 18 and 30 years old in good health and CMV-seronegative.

The CDR3 loop is CASSLVGTKPYEQYF. The CDR3 coding sequence is TGTGCCAGCAGCTTGGTTGGGACTAAACCCTACGAGCAGTACTTC. This chain uses TRBV5-6 with TRBJ2-7; 7 bases agree with TRBD2. V lost 0 bases and J lost 2; bases outside the gene matches: 5. The CDR3 is 15 residues long. Germline CDR1 and CDR2: SGHDT and YYEEEE.